Reported below is one TCR beta chain. There is no known antigen for this receptor. No clone much larger than this one lies a single base away; base qualities are absent. Including cysteine and phenylalanine, the CDR3 has 12 amino acids. The entry retains the CDR3 DNA only, 36 bases that are in frame from base 1. The germline V gene (reference sequence) specifies SEHNR as CDR1 and FQNEAQ as CDR2. The germline ends are 7 bases apart after V is trimmed by 2 bases and J by 6 bases. This sample was taken from a study of shared clonotypes between healthy human individuals (TCRdb year 2020). General notes on the study: The cohort comprised a couple of women and three men aged 18 to 49 years. Blood TCR repertoires of roughly five healthy adults were deeply sequenced to estimate repertoire size and the extent of clonotype sharing between individuals. Leukapheresis yielded between about 0.94 and 9.5 billion PBMCs per donor. Libraries were prepared and TCR repertoires were sequenced by different laboratories using diverse techniques, in order to increase sequencing depth and limit assay-specific biases. For each donor, CD4 naive and CD4 memory were each given three plates, CD8 naive was given two plates, and CD8 memory was given one plate. Study-wide conclusions, independent of this receptor: Because the study included a small number of donors, the genetic and exposure-history diversity represented was limited. Naive subsets generally had larger estimated clonotype richness than memory subsets. Roughly 5% of naive CD4, 3.5% of naive CD8, roughly 2.5% of memory CD4, and 0.35% to 0.4% of memory CD8 clonotypes were shared across several donors. Only blood was sampled, and tissue TCR repertoires likely differ from those in blood. Compared with non-shared clonotypes, clonotypes shared by all four sorted-subset donors had higher generation probabilities. Pairwise subsampling led to the expectation that sequencing depth would affect the degree of clonotype sharing among donors. Incomplete sequencing was indicated by rarefaction of sorted-subset datasets, despite the large sequencing depth.

CD8 naive samples were CD45RO-negative cells positively selected for CCR7, giving a CD45RA+CCR7+ population that excluded TemRA cells. Healthy HIV-negative adults with no recently reported acute infections or vaccinations were included as donors. Every donor was a Caucasian adult living in Nashville, Tennessee, USA. After blood collection by leukapheresis, PBMCs were isolated using Ficoll-Histopaque density gradient centrifugation and then cryopreserved in the vapor phase of liquid nitrogen. Analytical flow cytometry was used to check the purity and quantity of every magnetically sorted T cell population. From each sorted fraction, genomic DNA was isolated and quantified by UV absorbance on a Nanodrop 2000c. Using the deep immunoSEQ assay, multiplex PCR amplified TCR CDR3 regions from genomic DNA. Extracted genomic DNA from each cell subset was distributed evenly across all wells of several immunoSEQ 96-well plates, and each plate was treated as a replicate. For sorted subsets, each replicate PCR was loaded with about 0.2 ug genomic DNA, equivalent to 30,000 or so T cell genomes. The purified libraries were quantified using a Qubit 3.0 fluorometer, sized with a Bioanalyzer 2100, and then quantified again using the KAPA Library Quantification kit. Each immunoSEQ 96-well plate was sequenced on its own single-read 150-cycle Illumina NextSeq 550 flow cell. On the study's bioinformatics: The immunoSEQ output contained only junctional sequences without quality scores, so filtering could not match that applied to full-length reads. Sequences were annotated with PyIR, a Python wrapper for IgBLAST v1.9, and V/J genes and CDR3 were assigned using IMGT germline references. Reads with weak V/J assignments (E-value above 1e-6), missing CDR3, stop codons, out-of-frame junctions, or ambiguous translated residues were removed. V3J clonotypes were defined as sequences sharing the same inferred V gene, J gene, and CDR3 amino acid sequence. Percentage overlap between repertoires was computed as shared unique clonotypes divided by the size of the smaller repertoire. Repertoire richness was assessed with RTK rarefaction, the Chao1 estimator, and Recon v2.1 estimates of unobserved clonotypes. For all TCRbeta clonotypes obtained by the gDNA method from several donors, generation probabilities were computed with OLGA. In its TCRdb copy, this immuneACCESS table keeps in-frame sequences only and misses some clones. Where compared with another copy, unresolved V genes explain less than half of these, and the others have no known cause. The DNA gave D and trimming, while V, J and clone size come from that table. Across this sample there are about 2 million clones, with around 96% seen only once. The ten largest clones take up roughly 1% of the sample.

This sequence originates from a man between 18 and 35 years old in good health. The chain joins TRBV7-9 to TRBJ1-1; the D gene assignment is ambiguous. Sequences were obtained from naive CD8+ T cells sorted from blood. Taken with the paper, the label for cell subset or site translates to: CD45RA+CCR7+. The encoded CDR3 is CASSLYGAEAFF. The bases read TGTGCCAGCAGCTTATATGGCGCTGAAGCTTTCTTT. Supplemented by the reference TRBV7-9 and TRBJ1-1 proteins around the CDR3, the complete variable domain is DTGVSQNPRHKITKRGQNVTFRCDPISEHNRLYWYRQTLGQGPEFLTYFQNEAQLEKSRLLSDRFSAERPKGSFSTLEIQRTEQGDSAMYLCASSLYGAEAFFGQGTRLTVV.